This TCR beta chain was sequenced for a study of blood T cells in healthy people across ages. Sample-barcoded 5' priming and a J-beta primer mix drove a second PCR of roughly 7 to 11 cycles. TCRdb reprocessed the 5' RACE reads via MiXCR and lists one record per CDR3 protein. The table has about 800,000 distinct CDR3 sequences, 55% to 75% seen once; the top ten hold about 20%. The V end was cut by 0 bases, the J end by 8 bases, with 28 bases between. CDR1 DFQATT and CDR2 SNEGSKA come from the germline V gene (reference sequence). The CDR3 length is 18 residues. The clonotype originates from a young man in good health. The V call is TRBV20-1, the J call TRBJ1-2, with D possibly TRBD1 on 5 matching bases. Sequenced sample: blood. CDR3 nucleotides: TGCAGTGCTAGAGATCCGGAGGAGGACACGAGTACATTCAGGGGCTACACCTTC. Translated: CSARDPEEDTSTFRGYTF.